Presented here are 26 T cell receptor beta chains from one specimen sequenced in a study of blood T cell repertoires in COVID-19. Using immunoSEQ multiplex PCR, the repertoire was profiled, and TCRdb retains in-frame clones only, with some absent. The data contain about 440,000 clones, about 91% of them singletons. Sequencing was performed on peripheral blood. The receptors come from a woman between 50 and 59 years old with COVID-19, enrolled during active disease.

The rearrangement links TRBV27 to TRBJ1-2; no clear D gene. CDR1 is MNHEY, CDR2 SMNVEV, per germline (reference sequence). V was cut by 5 bases and J by 8 bases, with 15 bases left in between. The CDR3 is 13 residues long. The CDR3 spells CASSPLIGGGYTF. The CDR3 DNA reads TGTGCCAGCAGTCCCCTAATTGGCGGCGGCTACACCTTC.

V usage is TRBV6-1 and J usage is TRBJ2-1, with D unclear. In germline, CDR1 is MNHNS, CDR2 SASEGT. The ends were cut back, 4 bases at V and 0 bases at J, with 13 bases in the middle. The CDR3 has 16 amino acids. CDR3: CASSAPLGDSYNEQFF. CDR3 in DNA: TGTGCCAGCAGTGCTCCCCTAGGAGACTCCTACAATGAGCAGTTCTTC.

CDR3 DNA: TGTGCCAGCACCGGGGACAGCGAGATGGTTGGCTACACCTTC. Translation gives CASTGDSEMVGYTF. The chain couples TRBV2 to TRBJ1-2; 7 bases are shared with TRBD1. Germline loops: CDR1 SNHLY, CDR2 FYNNEI. This CDR3 comprises 14 residues. V lost 7 bases to trimming and J lost 7 bases; unmatched junction nucleotides: 12.

The chain couples TRBV5-6 to TRBJ2-1; D unresolved. V lost 4 bases and J lost 9, with 14 bases in between. This CDR3 has 13 amino acids. The germline V gene has CDR1 SGHDT and CDR2 YYEEEE. Here the CDR3 reads CASSRGRESEQFF. DNA of the CDR3: TGTGCCAGCAGCCGTGGGCGCGAAAGTGAGCAGTTCTTC. The complete variable domain, with remaining parts taken from reference TRBV5-6 and TRBJ2-1, reads DAGVTQSPTHLIKTRGQQVTLRCSPKSGHDTVSWYQQALGQGPQFIFQYYEEEERQRGNFPDRFSGHQFPNYSSELNVNALLLGDSALYLCASSRGRESEQFFGPGTRLTVL.

The chain carries TRBV5-1 and TRBJ1-1, with 10 bases fitting TRBD1. Trimming took 4 bases from V and 7 from J; bases not matched to a gene: 7. The CDR3 extends over 14 amino acids. Germline V gives CDR1 SGHRS, CDR2 YFSETQ. CDR3 sequence (DNA): TGCGCCAGCAGCAGGGACAGGGGACTTAATGAAGCTTTCTTT. It codes for CASSRDRGLNEAFF.

The chain recombines TRBV3-1 (or the pseudogene TRBV3-2) with TRBJ2-1; tentative D call: TRBD1 (6 bases). Germline V gives CDR1 LGHDT, CDR2 YNNKEL (reference sequence). The CDR3 sequence is 14 residues long. With 2 bases removed from V and 8 bases from J, the gap between germline ends came to 13 bases. CDR3 in DNA: TGTGCCAGCAGCCAACTACAGGGCCGATATGAGCAGTTCTTC. It encodes CASSQLQGRYEQFF.

The J gene is TRBJ2-7, the V gene TRBV6-1, with D maybe TRBD2 (5 bases). V was shortened by 3 bases and J by 7 bases, with 13 bases between the two germline ends. This CDR3 is built from 13 residues. The germline gives CDR1 MNHNS, CDR2 SASEGT. The CDR3 reads CASSEGPGEEQYF. CDR3 sequence (DNA): TGTGCCAGCAGTGAGGGTCCCGGGGAGGAGCAGTACTTC.

The rearrangement links TRBV25-1 to TRBJ1-2; tentatively, D is TRBD1 (6 bases). Trimming took 4 bases from V and 8 from J, leaving 14 bases between them. This CDR3 has 13 residues. Germline lookup yields CDR1 MGHDK and CDR2 SYGVNS. As DNA, the CDR3 is TGTGCCAGCAGTGGAGGGGGGGCTAGGGGCTACACCTTC. This translates into CASSGGGARGYTF.

CDR3 amino acids: CASSVGPNRNTEAFF. In DNA form, the CDR3 reads TGTGCCAGCAGCGTAGGGCCCAACAGGAACACTGAAGCTTTCTTT. V usage is TRBV9 and J usage is TRBJ1-1; D is unresolved. V was shortened by 0 bases and J by 1 base, with 10 bases between the two germline ends. The germline V gene encodes CDR1 SGDLS and CDR2 YYNGEE. CDR3 size: 15 residues.

This chain joins TRBV6-2 or TRBV6-3 and TRBJ2-7, with TRBD2 matching 10 bases. Germline V lookup: CDR1 MNHEY, CDR2 SVGEGT. CDR3 length equals 14 residues. V was clipped by 2 bases and J by 6 bases; unmatched bases: 4. CDR3 coding DNA: TGTGCCAGCAGTTACCTATTAGCGGGGGGCGAGCAGTACTTC. This sequence encodes CASSYLLAGGEQYF.

The chain couples TRBV28 to TRBJ2-3; 7 nucleotides line up with TRBD2. CDR3 length equals 15 residues. The V gene's germline CDR1 is MDHEN and CDR2 SYDVKM. V gave up 3 bases and J gave up 2 bases; unmatched junction bases: 5. The CDR3 sequence: CASSFMAGVTDTQYF. CDR3 nucleotides: TGTGCCAGCAGTTTCATGGCGGGGGTCACAGATACGCAGTATTTT.

The chain couples TRBV7-3 to TRBJ2-7, with D possibly being TRBD2 (6 bases). Trimming removed 5 bases at V and 5 bases at J, with 16 bases between. This CDR3 has 14 amino acids. The V gene's germline CDR1 is SGHTA and CDR2 FQGTGA. The CDR3 reads CASSGGSPDNEQYF. In DNA, the CDR3 is TGTGCCAGCAGCGGGGGGTCGCCTGACAACGAGCAGTACTTC. Using reference TRBV7-3 and TRBJ2-7 for the parts outside the CDR3, the full variable domain is GAGVSQTPSNKVTEKGKYVELRCDPISGHTALYWYRQSLGQGPEFLIYFQGTGAADDSGLPNDRFFAVRPEGSVSTLKIQRTERGDSAVYLCASSGGSPDNEQYFGPGTRLTVT.

The V gene is TRBV7-7, the J gene TRBJ2-2; TRBD2 agrees at 10 bases. CDR1 and CDR2 (germline): SSHAT, FNYEAQ (reference sequence). J lost 6 bases, V lost 4 bases, and 2 bases had no gene match. This CDR3 contains 14 residues. The CDR3 sequence: CASSYLAGAGELFF. The CDR3 DNA is TGTGCCAGCAGCTACCTAGCGGGGGCCGGGGAGCTGTTTTTT. The full variable domain, its missing parts supplied by reference TRBV7-7 and TRBJ2-2, is GAGVSQSPRYKVTKRGQDVTLRCDPISSHATLYWYQQALGQGPEFLTYFNYEAQPDKSGLPSDRFSAERPEGSISTLTIQRTEQRDSAMYRCASSYLAGAGELFFGEGSRLTVL.

The chain carries TRBV3-1 (or the pseudogene TRBV3-2) and TRBJ2-7, with TRBD1 identical over 7 bases. Germline CDR1 LGHDT, CDR2 YNNKEL (reference sequence). With 4 bases clipped from V and 4 bases from J, the junction kept 4 bases outside the gene matches. The CDR3 length is 13 residues. For the CDR3, the DNA is TGTGCCAGCAGCCTCAGGGGGTCGTACGAGCAGTACTTC. Its translation is CASSLRGSYEQYF.

This sequence joins TRBV7-9 and TRBJ2-7, with D possibly TRBD1 on 6 matching bases. CDR1 is SEHNR, CDR2 FQNEAQ, per germline (reference sequence). Trimming stripped 4 bases from V and 4 bases from J, with 14 bases between. The CDR3 loop spans 14 amino acids. CDR3: CASSSSTGLYEQYF. In DNA, the CDR3 is TGTGCCAGCAGCTCGTCTACAGGGTTGTACGAGCAGTACTTC.

The V and J genes are TRBV10-3 and TRBJ2-6; 9 nucleotides line up with TRBD1. From germline, CDR1 is ENHRY and CDR2 SYGVKD. This CDR3 is built from 17 residues. The V segment lost 4 bases and the J segment 0 bases; nucleotides outside the gene matches: 4. The DNA for the CDR3 is TGTGCCATCAGTGTAGGACAGGGGATCTCTGGGGCCAACGTCCTGACTTTC. Its protein is CAISVGQGISGANVLTF.

This chain links TRBV6-5 with TRBJ2-3; TRBD2 matches 9 bases. This CDR3 is built from 16 residues. Germline V CDR1 and CDR2: MNHEY, SVGAGI. The V segment lost 0 bases and the J segment 1 base; nucleotides outside the gene matches: 2. The CDR3 bases are TGTGCCAGCAGTTACTCGAGGACTAGCGGCACAGATACGCAGTATTTT. It yields the protein CASSYSRTSGTDTQYF.

This sequence joins TRBV5-1 and TRBJ2-7; D may be TRBD1 (5 bases). The CDR3 is made up of 11 amino acids. In germline, CDR1 is SGHRS, CDR2 YFSETQ. Trimming stripped 1 base from V and 6 bases from J, with 5 bases between. The CDR3 nucleotides read TGCGCCAGCAGCTTGAGGGGCGAGCAGTACTTC. Amino acids: CASSLRGEQYF.

The V and J genes are TRBV6-2 or TRBV6-3 and TRBJ2-3, with 12 positions matching TRBD2. This CDR3 spans 16 amino acids. Per germline, CDR1 MNHEY and CDR2 SVGEGT. V trimming: 2 bases; J trimming: 7 bases; junction bases outside the gene matches: 7. This chain's CDR3 is CASSYGPSGGAYTQYF. Written as DNA, the CDR3 is TGTGCCAGCAGTTACGGCCCTAGCGGGGGGGCCTATACGCAGTATTTT.

This clone was seen only once. The chain uses TRBV2 and TRBJ2-1, with D possibly TRBD1 on 6 matching bases. The germline CDR1 and CDR2 sequences are SNHLY and FYNNEI. There are 13 residues in the CDR3. V was shortened by 8 bases and J by 5 bases, with 13 bases between the two germline ends. The CDR3 DNA follows: TGTGCCAGCGAGGGGGTTGGGGACAATGAGCAGTTCTTC. Encoded protein: CASEGVGDNEQFF. The complete variable domain, with remaining parts taken from reference TRBV2 and TRBJ2-1, reads EPEVTQTPSHQVTQMGQEVILRCVPISNHLYFYWYRQILGQKVEFLVSFYNNEISEKSEIFDDQFSVERPDGSNFTLKIRSTKLEDSAMYFCASEGVGDNEQFFGPGTRLTVL.

The V call is TRBV5-1, the J call TRBJ2-5; 14 nucleotides match TRBD2. Trimming at V came to 0 bases and at J to 3 bases, leaving 4 bases not matched to a gene. Per the germline V gene, CDR1 is SGHRS and CDR2 is YFSETQ. The length of the CDR3 is 17 residues. DNA of the CDR3: TGCGCCAGCAGCTTGGGGACTAGCGGGGGGCCGGAAGAGACCCAGTACTTC. It specifies CASSLGTSGGPEETQYF. Full variable domain (missing parts from reference TRBV5-1 and TRBJ2-5): KAGVTQTPRYLIKTRGQQVTLSCSPISGHRSVSWYQQTPGQGLQFLFEYFSETQRNKGNFPGRFSGRQFSNSRSEMNVSTLELGDSALYLCASSLGTSGGPEETQYFGPGTRLLVL.

Details on this clone: At the DNA level, this CDR3 is encoded by other sequences in the same sample as well. The chain combines TRBV2 with TRBJ2-1; 11 bases agree with TRBD1. V was pared by 2 bases and J by 9 bases, with 3 bases of the junction left unmatched. Germline assignment: CDR1 SNHLY and CDR2 FYNNEI. This CDR3 spans 14 amino acids. CDR3 in amino acids: CASSERTGGGEQFF. CDR3 DNA sequence: TGTGCCAGCAGTGAACGGACAGGGGGCGGTGAGCAGTTCTTC.

V gene TRBV5-1 combines with J gene TRBJ2-2; 8 bases match TRBD2. The CDR3 loop spans 17 amino acids. V trimming: 4 bases; J trimming: 6 bases; junction bases outside the gene matches: 14. Germline loops: CDR1 SGHRS, CDR2 YFSETQ. In DNA form, the CDR3 reads TGCGCCAGCAGCCCCCTCGGGGGGGAGGGGTCGGCCGGGGAGCTGTTTTTT. Translated: CASSPLGGEGSAGELFF.

V usage is TRBV19 and J usage is TRBJ2-5; D might be TRBD2 (7 bases). The CDR3 runs 15 residues. Trimming stripped 3 bases from V and 4 bases from J, with 15 bases between. In germline, CDR1 is LNHDA, CDR2 SQIVND (reference sequence). The CDR3 DNA reads TGTGCCAGTAGTATGGGGGGGGACATGGGAGAGACCCAGTACTTC. Translating it yields CASSMGGDMGETQYF.

This clone occurred a few times. The V and J genes are TRBV7-3 and TRBJ1-1; TRBD1 matches 8 bases. The J segment lost 3 bases and the V segment lost 4 bases, leaving 1 base of the junction unmatched. Germline CDR1 and CDR2: SGHTA and FQGTGA. The CDR3 covers 13 residues. CDR3 loop: CASSYRGDTEAFF. In DNA form, the CDR3 reads TGTGCCAGCAGCTACAGGGGGGACACTGAAGCTTTCTTT.

In its sample, this clone was seen once. The rearrangement joins TRBV28 to TRBJ1-2; no clear D. The germline V and J ends were trimmed by 5 bases and 4 bases, with 17 bases remaining between them. The CDR3 contains 15 residues. Germline CDR1 and CDR2: MDHEN and SYDVKM. CDR3 coding DNA: TGTGCCAGCAGTCCCTCCTCGTTTCCGGTCTATGGCTACACCTTC. Protein product: CASSPSSFPVYGYTF.